The entry that follows covers one T cell receptor (beta chain) sequence. In the study's own analysis: Estimates of nucleated cell counts were drawn from the amplification of reference gene primers. Profiled with immunoSEQ multiplex PCR; TCRdb holds only in-frame clones, not every one. V, J and clone size reflect that table, while D and trimming were determined from the DNA. This sample carries 250,000 to 350,000 clones, roughly 83% of them seen once, and the ten largest clones take 1.4% to 1.5%. This sample is part of a study of blood T cell repertoires in COVID-19. Across the whole study: Sites in the United States, Italy and Spain provided acute and convalescent COVID-19 samples. In each case, the material was cDNA or gDNA derived from T cells, B-cell-depleted T cells, or PBMCs.

Enrolled during active infection, Seattle patients were then followed longitudinally. Germline CDR1 and CDR2: SGDLS and YYNGEE. V shed 0 bases and J shed 5 bases, with 8 bases lying between them. The CDR3 totals 13 residues. The specimen was peripheral blood. The chain has TRBV9 and TRBJ1-1; no reliable D call. The source of this sequence is a human donor with COVID-19, enrolled during active disease. The donor label of this sample is uncertain. The CDR3 sequence is CASSVVGETEAFF. The DNA of the CDR3 is TGTGCCAGCAGCGTAGTTGGGGAGACTGAAGCTTTCTTT.